Described below is a single T cell receptor (beta chain) sequence and its context. cDNA for each sample came from eight separate reactions. Each CDR3 protein gets one entry in TCRdb, which reprocessed the 5' RACE reads and gives no DNA. This sample carries about 380,000 distinct CDR3 sequences, with 2.6% going to the ten biggest clones. This sample stems from a study of monozygotic twins with inflammatory bowel disease. The CDR3 has 14 residues. CDR1 is KGHDR and CDR2 is SFDVKD in the germline V gene. Sequencing was performed on blood. The chain employs TRBV24-1 and TRBJ2-7; with no DNA, the TCRdb D assignment of TRBD1 cannot be verified. The clonotype was recovered from a human donor with ulcerative colitis or Crohn's disease, or a healthy co-twin of an affected twin (not recorded which). The CDR3 is CATSKGTGAYEQYF.